Below, one TCR beta chain is given with its context. Its antigen remains unidentified. This entry is derived from a study of cytomegalovirus exposure and HLA in healthy donors. Points from the study as a whole: In a later analysis, V- and J-gene trimming of beta chains associated with a DCLRE1C missense variant, replicated independently. Accurate prediction of most subjects' HLA-A and HLA-B alleles from TCR beta sequences was reported. Across HLA loci, a later analysis found differing TCR association rates, with DRB1 most and HLA-C fewest.

J lost 9 bases, V lost 3 bases, and 8 bases had no gene match. Germline-derived CDR1 and CDR2 are SEHNR and FQNEAQ (reference sequence). This CDR3 spans 16 amino acids. Use of 60 Vbeta and 13 Jbeta primers characterized the PCR. Generated by immunoSEQ multiplex PCR, the TCRdb table keeps only in-frame clones and is missing some. The table shows about 160,000 clones, with over 60% occurring only once. V and J are TRBV7-9 and TRBJ2-1; TRBD2 agrees at 13 bases. This clonotype was obtained from a woman aged 30 to 39 in good health and CMV-seronegative. What was sequenced was PBMCs. Here the CDR3 reads CASSFRTSGSLSEQFF. The CDR3 coding sequence is TGTGCCAGCAGCTTCCGGACTAGCGGGAGTCTATCTGAGCAGTTCTTC.